The 21 T cell receptor beta chains reported below all come from one sample, sequenced in a study of T cell changes during pregnancy in multiple sclerosis. Sequencing was performed with immunoSEQ multiplex PCR; in TCRdb, only in-frame clones are kept and a portion is missing. The sample contains tens of thousands of clones, 93% of which appear only once. The specimen comprised peripheral blood, sampled after pregnancy. The receptors were sampled from a female donor with multiple sclerosis, enrolled in a pregnancy study.

J is TRBJ1-5 and V is TRBV28; D possibly corresponds to TRBD1 (6 bases). This CDR3 comprises 13 residues. The germline gives CDR1 MDHEN, CDR2 SYDVKM. V lost 7 bases, J lost 4 bases, and 11 bases lay in between. This CDR3 is CASTGQYNQPQHF. CDR3 nucleotides: TGTGCCAGCACCGGACAGTATAATCAGCCCCAGCATTTT.

In its sample, this clone ranks as medium-sized. This chain links TRBV4-2 with TRBJ2-7, with a possible D match to TRBD2 (6 bases). Germline assignment: CDR1 LGHNA and CDR2 YNFKEQ. This CDR3 region has 15 residues. V shed 0 bases and J shed 0 bases, with 9 bases lying between them. The CDR3 here is CASSQEEGSSYEQYF. CDR3 coding DNA: TGTGCCAGCAGCCAAGAGGAGGGGAGCTCCTACGAGCAGTACTTC.

The gene calls are TRBV28 and TRBJ2-3; 7 nucleotides agree with TRBD1. The CDR3 has 17 amino acids. The J segment lost 0 bases and the V segment lost 3 bases, leaving 9 bases of the junction unmatched. Germline lookup yields CDR1 MDHEN and CDR2 SYDVKM. CDR3 coding DNA: TGTGCCAGCAGTTTTTATCGAGGGGACAGTAGCACAGATACGCAGTATTTT. Translated: CASSFYRGDSSTDTQYF.

Only a few counts were recorded for this clone. Other DNA sequences of this sample code for an identical CDR3. The V and J genes are TRBV27 and TRBJ2-7, with 8 bases fitting TRBD2. The CDR3 has 16 amino acids. CDR1 and CDR2 from the germline V gene are MNHEY and SMNVEV (reference sequence). Trimming removed 1 base from V and 1 base from J; junction bases left unmatched: 6. CDR3 loop: CASSLLSGGLSYEQYF. In DNA, the CDR3 is TGTGCCAGCAGTTTATTGAGCGGGGGATTATCCTACGAGCAGTACTTC.

The genes are TRBV6-6 and TRBJ2-3, with D unresolved. The CDR3 extends over 15 amino acids. Germline V gene data show CDR1 as MNHNY and CDR2 as SVGAGI (reference sequence). Between the trimmed V and J ends, which lost 6 bases and 4 bases, there was a span of 17 bases. The CDR3 DNA reads as TGTGCCAGCAGCTTGCATCCCCCCGAGGCAGATACGCAGTATTTT. Translated, it gives CASSLHPPEADTQYF.

As for this clone: One end of the junction fails to match germline, which may point to a read error. The chain joins TRBV7-7 to TRBJ2-1; 9 bases match TRBD2. Per the germline V gene, CDR1 is SSHAT and CDR2 is FNYEAQ (reference sequence). This CDR3 is 16 amino acids long. In nucleotides, the CDR3 is TGTGCTAGCAGCTTAGCGGGGGTGACAGGGCACAATGAGCAGTTCTTC. Translating it yields CASSLAGVTGHNEQFF.

The rearrangement links TRBV4-2 to TRBJ2-3, with D perhaps TRBD1 (5 bases). Germline CDR1 is LGHNA and CDR2 is YNFKEQ. The CDR3 runs 14 residues. Trimming took off 5 bases at V and 3 bases at J, with 12 bases between the two ends. CDR3 region: CASSTGKGTDTQYF. The CDR3 DNA sequence: TGTGCCAGCAGCACTGGGAAGGGGACAGATACGCAGTATTTT.

Only one count was recorded for this clone. This rearrangement joins TRBV18 to TRBJ2-1; 10 bases agree with TRBD2. Germline values: CDR1 KGHSH, CDR2 LQKENI. Unmatched junction bases numbered 13, after V lost 8 bases and J lost 6 bases. The CDR3 runs 16 residues. The CDR3 DNA sequence: TGTGCCAGCCCACTACGGTGGCAGCGGGAGGGCAATGAGCAGTTCTTC. It translates to CASPLRWQREGNEQFF.

In nucleotides, the CDR3 is TGTGCCAGCAGTTGGGACAGGGGAGAGACCCAGTACTTC. Encoded protein: CASSWDRGETQYF. The V call is TRBV5-4, the J call TRBJ2-5, with TRBD1 matching 10 bases. The CDR3 consists of 13 residues. Germline loops: CDR1 SGHNT, CDR2 YYREEE (reference sequence). The V segment lost 5 bases and the J segment 4 bases; nucleotides outside the gene matches: 2.

V and J are TRBV18 and TRBJ2-5, with D maybe TRBD2 (6 bases). The ends were cut back, 3 bases at V and 3 bases at J, with 11 bases in the middle. In germline, CDR1 is KGHSH, CDR2 LQKENI. The CDR3 consists of 14 residues. The CDR3 region has the DNA TGTGCCAGCTCACCGAGTTGGGGGGAAGAGACCCAGTACTTC. This translates into CASSPSWGEETQYF.

The chain has TRBV28 and TRBJ1-1, with D unclear. Germline CDR1 and CDR2: MDHEN and SYDVKM. Trimming cost V 2 bases and J 1 base, with 8 bases left between them. This CDR3 has 14 amino acids. The CDR3 sequence is CASSLGQKNTEAFF. CDR3 sequence (DNA): TGTGCCAGCAGTTTAGGGCAGAAGAACACTGAAGCTTTCTTT. Variable domain in full (rest from reference TRBV28 and TRBJ1-1): DVKVTQSSRYLVKRTGEKVFLECVQDMDHENMFWYRQDPGLGLRLIYFSYDVKMKEKGDIPEGYSVSREKKERFSLILESASTNQTSMYLCASSLGQKNTEAFFGQGTRLTVV.

The chain joins TRBV15 to TRBJ1-2; 7 bases line up with TRBD1. CDR3 length: 15 residues. Germline V gene lookup returns CDR1 LNHNV and CDR2 YYDKDF (reference sequence). V dropped 1 base and J dropped 5; count of bases not matched to a gene: 7. The CDR3 DNA sequence: TGTGCCACCAGCAGAGTTAGGGGACAGACATATGGCTACACCTTC. This codes for CATSRVRGQTYGYTF.

This clone was counted between two and nine times. This sequence joins TRBV5-8 and TRBJ2-1, with TRBD2 identical over 13 bases. V lost 4 bases, J lost 8 bases, and 15 bases stayed unmatched. This CDR3 is built from 18 residues. CDR1 is SGHTS, CDR2 YDEGEE, per germline. The CDR3 DNA reads as TGTGCCAGCAGCCCTGGACTAGCGGGAGTCCTAGCTGTCTATGAGCAGTTCTTC. The encoded protein is CASSPGLAGVLAVYEQFF.

The chain recombines TRBV6-6 with TRBJ2-5, with a possible D match to TRBD2 (6 bases). Germline-derived CDR1 and CDR2 are MNHNY and SVGAGI (reference sequence). The CDR3 length is 14 residues. Trimming stripped 0 bases from V and 1 base from J, with 6 bases between. The CDR3 spells CASSYSRGQETQYF. CDR3 DNA: TGTGCCAGCAGTTACTCGCGGGGCCAAGAGACCCAGTACTTC.

The rearrangement uses TRBV28 and TRBJ2-1; a possible D gene is TRBD2 (6 bases). The CDR3 is 15 residues long. V shed 8 bases and J shed 0 bases, with 14 bases lying between them. Germline-derived CDR1 and CDR2 are MDHEN and SYDVKM. This chain's CDR3 is CASGPPGGSYNEQFF. The CDR3 DNA follows: TGTGCCAGCGGACCCCCCGGGGGCTCCTACAATGAGCAGTTCTTC.

The gene calls are TRBV7-8 and TRBJ2-5; D might be TRBD2 (5 bases). Per the germline V gene, CDR1 is SGHVS and CDR2 is FQNEAQ. The CDR3 runs to 15 residues. V shed 5 bases and J shed 3 bases, with 16 bases lying between them. The chain's CDR3 is CASSPDYARKETQYF. The CDR3, as DNA: TGTGCCAGCAGCCCAGACTATGCGAGGAAAGAGACCCAGTACTTC. Supplemented by reference TRBV7-8 and TRBJ2-5, the full variable domain reads GAGVSQSPRYKVAKRGQDVALRCDPISGHVSLFWYQQALGQGPEFLTYFQNEAQLDKSGLPSDRFFAERPEGSVSTLKIQRTQQEDSAVYLCASSPDYARKETQYFGPGTRLLVL.

The rearrangement links TRBV9 to TRBJ2-7, with D tentatively TRBD2 (6 bases). CDR1 is SGDLS and CDR2 is YYNGEE in the germline V gene. This CDR3 contains 17 residues. V lost 0 bases and J lost 1, with 17 bases in between. In DNA, the CDR3 is TGTGCCAGCAGCGTAGCCGGAGAGGGACTGCAGTCCTACGAGCAGTACTTC. Residues: CASSVAGEGLQSYEQYF.

The chain has TRBV27 and TRBJ2-1, with 13 bases lining up with TRBD2. With V trimmed by 5 bases and J by 9 bases, 7 bases remained unmatched. The CDR3 consists of 15 residues. Germline CDR1 MNHEY, CDR2 SMNVEV (reference sequence). The CDR3 is CASSPLAGGNGEQFF. The CDR3 nucleotides read TGTGCCAGCAGTCCACTAGCGGGAGGGAACGGTGAGCAGTTCTTC.

This chain uses TRBV27 with TRBJ2-2, with 11 positions matching TRBD2. The CDR3 has 15 amino acids. Looked up from germline, CDR1 is MNHEY and CDR2 is SMNVEV (reference sequence). Germline trimming cut 6 bases from V and 1 base from J; bases unmatched to any gene: 1. CDR3: CASRGTSGNTGELFF. CDR3 DNA sequence: TGTGCCAGCAGGGGGACTAGCGGGAACACCGGGGAGCTGTTTTTT.

This sequence joins TRBV7-9 and TRBJ2-1; 14 bases line up with TRBD2. The CDR3 contains 17 residues. Per the germline V gene, CDR1 is SEHNR and CDR2 is FQNEAQ (reference sequence). V trimming: 6 bases; J trimming: 6 bases; junction bases outside the gene matches: 10. The CDR3 region is CASSRLKGLAGVNEQFF. CDR3 DNA: TGTGCCAGCAGTCGTCTTAAGGGACTAGCGGGAGTCAATGAGCAGTTCTTC.

This chain joins TRBV25-1 and TRBJ1-4; unclear D gene. The CDR3 consists of 12 residues. CDR1 MGHDK and CDR2 SYGVNS come from the germline V gene. Trimming removed 1 base at V and 10 bases at J, with 7 bases between. The CDR3 region has the DNA TGTGCCAGCAGTGAATCTAGTGTAAAACTGTTTTTT. Its protein is CASSESSVKLFF.